This T cell receptor (beta chain) was recovered during a study of blood T cell repertoires in COVID-19. For the study at large: The United States, Italy and Spain supplied acute and convalescent COVID-19 samples. The analysed material was cDNA or gDNA that came from T cells, B-cell-depleted T cells, or PBMCs.

This CDR3 comprises 14 residues. Trimming removed 0 bases at V and 5 bases at J, with 12 bases between. Germline CDR1 and CDR2: SGHRS and YFSETQ. In the authors' methods: Counts of nucleated cells, estimated from reference gene primer amplification, were obtained. TCRdb's table, derived via immunoSEQ multiplex PCR, lists solely in-frame clones and lacks some. That table furnishes V, J and clone size, whereas the DNA furnished D and trimming. The data hold about 58,000 clones, with around nine tenths observed a single time. The receptor's source is a woman aged 55-69 years with active COVID-19. The chain combines TRBV5-1 with TRBJ2-7, with D possibly TRBD2 on 7 matching bases. The specimen sequenced was peripheral blood. The CDR3 sequence: CASSLGGGYHEQYF. In DNA, the CDR3 is TGCGCCAGCAGCTTGGGCGGGGGCTACCACGAGCAGTACTTC.